The 10 T cell receptor beta chains reported below all come from one sample, sequenced in a study of blood T cell repertoires in COVID-19. The data were produced by immunoSEQ multiplex PCR, yet TCRdb's version contains in-frame clones alone and is incomplete. This repertoire shows 200,000 to 250,000 clones, more than 85% found once; its top ten account for more than 6.5%. Sample: peripheral blood. These receptors originate from a woman in her 70s with active or convalescent COVID-19.

The chain employs TRBV9 and TRBJ2-6; possible D gene TRBD2, 6 bases. The germline V and J ends were trimmed by 0 bases and 0 bases, with 16 bases remaining between them. This CDR3 has 19 amino acids. Germline V gene data show CDR1 as SGDLS and CDR2 as YYNGEE. CDR3 residues: CASSVAWNKGLSGANVLTF. The CDR3 bases are TGTGCCAGCAGCGTAGCTTGGAATAAGGGACTCTCTGGGGCCAACGTCCTGACTTTC.

Written as DNA, the CDR3 is TGTGCCAGCAGCGGAAAACTAGCGGAGTGGGCAGATACGCAGTATTTT. Protein: CASSGKLAEWADTQYF. The chain employs TRBV5-8 and TRBJ2-3; 8 positions match TRBD2. Germline values: CDR1 SGHTS, CDR2 YDEGEE. Unmatched junction bases numbered 11, after V lost 4 bases and J lost 4 bases. CDR3 length: 16 residues.

The rearrangement joins TRBV29-1 to TRBJ1-4, with D perhaps TRBD1 (6 bases). V was cut by 4 bases and J by 3 bases, with 15 bases left in between. Germline V CDR1 and CDR2: SQVTM, ANQGSEA. This CDR3 spans 15 amino acids. The CDR3 DNA reads as TGCAGCGTTGCAACTCGGGGGGCAGCTAATGAAAAACTGTTTTTT. Translation: CSVATRGAANEKLFF.

The chain recombines TRBV10-3 with TRBJ2-2; TRBD1 matches 9 bases. Germline loops: CDR1 ENHRY, CDR2 SYGVKD. The trim removed 6 bases at V and 6 bases at J, leaving 5 bases unmatched. The CDR3 is 14 residues long. CDR3: CAIRERQGAGELFF. The CDR3 DNA sequence: TGTGCCATCAGGGAGAGACAGGGGGCCGGGGAGCTGTTTTTT.

The V and J genes are TRBV12-3 or TRBV12-4 and TRBJ2-1; D may be TRBD1 (5 bases). The CDR3 has 13 residues. V was shortened by 6 bases and J by 0 bases, with 6 bases between the two germline ends. In DNA, the CDR3 is TGTGCCAGCAGAGACAGCTCCTACAATGAGCAGTTCTTC. Amino acid sequence: CASRDSSYNEQFF.

V usage is TRBV27 and J usage is TRBJ2-1; TRBD2 matches at 10 bases. The germline gives CDR1 MNHEY, CDR2 SMNVEV (reference sequence). The CDR3 totals 16 residues. V lost 8 bases, J lost 3 bases, and 10 bases stayed unmatched. CDR3 loop: CASRLESGGGYNEQFF. The DNA for the CDR3 is TGTGCCAGCCGGCTGGAAAGCGGGGGGGGCTACAATGAGCAGTTCTTC.

This clone appeared a few times. This chain connects TRBV24-1 to TRBJ2-7, with D tentatively TRBD1 (6 bases). In germline, CDR1 is KGHDR, CDR2 SFDVKD. The CDR3 covers 12 residues. V gave up 9 bases and J gave up 5 bases, with 13 bases separating them. CDR3 loop: CATGDTQDEQYF. CDR3 DNA: TGTGCCACCGGGGACACCCAGGACGAGCAGTACTTC.

J is TRBJ1-6 and V is TRBV6-5; D is uncertain. Germline V CDR1 and CDR2: MNHEY, SVGAGI. V was clipped by 6 bases and J by 6 bases, with 6 bases between them. This CDR3 is 12 amino acids long. The CDR3 DNA reads as TGTGCCAGCAGCTTCCGTAATTCACCCCTCCACTTT. Protein: CASSFRNSPLHF.

In nucleotides, the CDR3 is TGTGCCATCAGTGAGCAGGGGGTAGATACGCAGTATTTT. Residues: CAISEQGVDTQYF. The chain carries TRBV10-3 and TRBJ2-3; TRBD1 matches at 7 bases. Germline CDR1 and CDR2: ENHRY and SYGVKD. V shed 2 bases and J 5 bases; nucleotides not matched to a gene: 1. The length of the CDR3 is 13 residues.

This clone was recorded only once. This chain connects TRBV6-2 or TRBV6-3 to TRBJ1-5, with unresolved D. Trimming pared 6 bases from V and 3 bases from J, leaving 9 bases between. Germline loops: CDR1 MNHEY, CDR2 SVGEGT. The CDR3 totals 13 residues. CDR3 protein: CASSRRDNQPQHF. DNA of the CDR3: TGTGCCAGCAGCCGACGGGACAATCAGCCCCAGCATTTT.